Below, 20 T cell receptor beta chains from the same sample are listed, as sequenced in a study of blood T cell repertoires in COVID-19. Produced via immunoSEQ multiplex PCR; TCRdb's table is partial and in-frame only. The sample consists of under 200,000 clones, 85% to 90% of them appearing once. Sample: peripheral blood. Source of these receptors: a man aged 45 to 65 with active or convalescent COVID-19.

The CDR3 is CASSRDGQSNTEAFF. The CDR3 DNA reads as TGTGCCAGCAGCCGAGACGGACAGTCGAACACTGAAGCTTTCTTT. The chain couples TRBV14 to TRBJ1-1; D possibly corresponds to TRBD1 (6 bases). Germline CDR1 and CDR2: SGHDN and FVKESK. Trimming removed 4 bases at V and 1 base at J, with 13 bases between. The CDR3 length is 15 residues. Supplemented by reference TRBV14 and TRBJ1-1, the full variable domain reads EAGVTQFPSHSVIEKGQTVTLRCDPISGHDNLYWYRRVMGKEIKFLLHFVKESKQDESGMPNNRFLAERTGGTYSTLKVQPAELEDSGVYFCASSRDGQSNTEAFFGQGTRLTVV.

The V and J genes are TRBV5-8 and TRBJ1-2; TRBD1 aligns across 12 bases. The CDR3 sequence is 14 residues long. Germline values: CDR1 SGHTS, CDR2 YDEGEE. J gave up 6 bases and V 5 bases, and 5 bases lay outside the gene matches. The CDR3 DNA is TGTGCCAGCAGTAGAGGGACAGGGGGCCATGGCTACACCTTC. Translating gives CASSRGTGGHGYTF.

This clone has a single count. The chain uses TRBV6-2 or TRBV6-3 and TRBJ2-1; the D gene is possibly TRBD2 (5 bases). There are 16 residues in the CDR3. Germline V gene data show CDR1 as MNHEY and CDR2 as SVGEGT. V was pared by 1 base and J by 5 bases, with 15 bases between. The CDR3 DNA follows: TGTGCCAGCAGTTACTGGTCCCGGGAATCTGACAATGAGCAGTTCTTC. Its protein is CASSYWSRESDNEQFF.

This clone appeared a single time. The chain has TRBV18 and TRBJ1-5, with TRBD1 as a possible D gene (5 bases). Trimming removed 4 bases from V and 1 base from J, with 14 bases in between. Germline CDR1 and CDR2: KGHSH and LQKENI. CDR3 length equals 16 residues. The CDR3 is CASSLTLGRSNQPQHF. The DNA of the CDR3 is TGTGCCAGCTCACTGACCTTGGGGCGGAGCAATCAGCCCCAGCATTTT.

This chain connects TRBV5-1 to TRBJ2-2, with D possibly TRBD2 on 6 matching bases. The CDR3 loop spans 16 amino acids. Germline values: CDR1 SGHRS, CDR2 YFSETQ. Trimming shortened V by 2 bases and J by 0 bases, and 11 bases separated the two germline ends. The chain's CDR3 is CASSFGGGPNTGELFF. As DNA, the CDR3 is TGCGCCAGCAGCTTTGGGGGAGGTCCGAACACCGGGGAGCTGTTTTTT.

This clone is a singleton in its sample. CDR3 nucleotide sequence: TGTGCCATCAGTGAAAAGGGAGCTACCGTCCAGCCCCAGCATTTT. Translation: CAISEKGATVQPQHF. The gene calls are TRBV10-3 and TRBJ1-5, with D hard to call. Germline lookup yields CDR1 ENHRY and CDR2 SYGVKD. V shed 3 bases and J shed 7 bases, with 16 bases lying between them. CDR3 length equals 15 residues.

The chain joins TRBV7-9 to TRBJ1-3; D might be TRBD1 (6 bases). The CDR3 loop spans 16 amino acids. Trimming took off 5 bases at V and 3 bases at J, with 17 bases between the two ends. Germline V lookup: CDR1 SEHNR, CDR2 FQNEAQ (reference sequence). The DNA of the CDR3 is TGTGCCAGCAGCCAAACCGGGACACGAGGTGGAAACACCATATATTTT. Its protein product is CASSQTGTRGGNTIYF.

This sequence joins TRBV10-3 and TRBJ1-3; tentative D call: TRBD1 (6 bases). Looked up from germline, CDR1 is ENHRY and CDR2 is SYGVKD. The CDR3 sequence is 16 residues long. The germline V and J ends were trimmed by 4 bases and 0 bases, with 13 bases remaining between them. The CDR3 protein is CAISGSTGNSGNTIYF. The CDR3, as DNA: TGTGCCATCAGTGGGTCGACAGGAAACTCTGGAAACACCATATATTTT.

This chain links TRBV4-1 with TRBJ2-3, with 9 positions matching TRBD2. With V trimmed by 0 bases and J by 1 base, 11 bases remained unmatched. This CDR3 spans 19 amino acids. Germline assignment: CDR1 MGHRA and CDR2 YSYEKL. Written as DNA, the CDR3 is TGCGCCAGCAGCCAAGATCTGGCTAGCGGGGAACCTCGCACAGATACGCAGTATTTT. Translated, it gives CASSQDLASGEPRTDTQYF.

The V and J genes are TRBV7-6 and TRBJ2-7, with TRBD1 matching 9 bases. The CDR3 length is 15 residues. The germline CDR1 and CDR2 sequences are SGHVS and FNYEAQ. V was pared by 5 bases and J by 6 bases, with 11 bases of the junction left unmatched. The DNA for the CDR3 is TGTGCCAGCAGCCCTAAAGCGGGACAGGGCACCGAGCAGTACTTC. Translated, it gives CASSPKAGQGTEQYF.

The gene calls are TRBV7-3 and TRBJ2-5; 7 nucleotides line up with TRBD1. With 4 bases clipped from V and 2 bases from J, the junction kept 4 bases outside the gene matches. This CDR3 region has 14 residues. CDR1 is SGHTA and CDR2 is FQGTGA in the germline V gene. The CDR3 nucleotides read TGTGCCAGCAGCTCGACAGGGTTACAAGAGACCCAGTACTTC. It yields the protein CASSSTGLQETQYF.

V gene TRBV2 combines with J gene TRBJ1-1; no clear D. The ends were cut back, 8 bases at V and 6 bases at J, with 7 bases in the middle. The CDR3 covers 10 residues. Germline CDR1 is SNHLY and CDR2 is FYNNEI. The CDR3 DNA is TGTGCCAGCGAGGAAGCTGAAGCTTTCTTT. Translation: CASEEAEAFF.

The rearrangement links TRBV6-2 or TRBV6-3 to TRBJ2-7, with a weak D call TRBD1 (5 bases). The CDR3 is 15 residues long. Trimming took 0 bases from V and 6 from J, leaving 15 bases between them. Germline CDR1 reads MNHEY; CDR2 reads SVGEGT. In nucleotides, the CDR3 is TGTGCCAGCAGTTACTCCAAGGGGTCTCCTTCCGAGCAGTACTTC. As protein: CASSYSKGSPSEQYF.

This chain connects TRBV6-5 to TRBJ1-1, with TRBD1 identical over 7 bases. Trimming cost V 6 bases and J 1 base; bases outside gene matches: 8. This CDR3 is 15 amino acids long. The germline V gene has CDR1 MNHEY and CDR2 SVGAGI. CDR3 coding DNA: TGTGCCAGCAGAGGATCGGGACAGTGGAACACTGAAGCTTTCTTT. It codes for CASRGSGQWNTEAFF.

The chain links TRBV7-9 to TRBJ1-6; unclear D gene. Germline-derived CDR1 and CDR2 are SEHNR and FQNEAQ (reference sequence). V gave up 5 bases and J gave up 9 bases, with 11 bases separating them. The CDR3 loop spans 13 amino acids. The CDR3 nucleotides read TGTGCCAGCAGCCCACAACCGGGTTCACCCCTCCACTTT. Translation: CASSPQPGSPLHF.

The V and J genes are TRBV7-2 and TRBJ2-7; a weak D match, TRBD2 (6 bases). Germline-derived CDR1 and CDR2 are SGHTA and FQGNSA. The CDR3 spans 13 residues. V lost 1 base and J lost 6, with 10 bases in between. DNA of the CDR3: TGTGCCAGCAGCTTAGTTAGCGGTCCCGAGCAGTACTTC. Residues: CASSLVSGPEQYF.

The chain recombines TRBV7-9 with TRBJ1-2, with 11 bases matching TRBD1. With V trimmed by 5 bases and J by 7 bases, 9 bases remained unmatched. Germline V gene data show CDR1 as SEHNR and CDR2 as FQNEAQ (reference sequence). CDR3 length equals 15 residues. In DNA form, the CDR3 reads TGTGCCAGCAGCCCCTGGGACAGGGGGAGTGGTGGCTACACCTTC. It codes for CASSPWDRGSGGYTF.

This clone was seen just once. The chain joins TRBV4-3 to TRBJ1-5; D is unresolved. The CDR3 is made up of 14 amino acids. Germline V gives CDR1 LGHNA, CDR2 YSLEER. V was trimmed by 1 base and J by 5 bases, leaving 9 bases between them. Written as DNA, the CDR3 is TGCGCCAGCAGCCAAGCCCTCCGAGATCAGCCCCAGCATTTT. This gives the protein CASSQALRDQPQHF.

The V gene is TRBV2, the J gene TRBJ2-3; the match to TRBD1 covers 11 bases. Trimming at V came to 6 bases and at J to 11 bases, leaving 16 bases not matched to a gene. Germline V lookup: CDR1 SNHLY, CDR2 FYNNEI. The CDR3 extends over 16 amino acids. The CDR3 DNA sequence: TGTGCCAGCAGCGCCCCCCGGACAGGGGGCGCGGAGGTGCAGTATTTT. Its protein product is CASSAPRTGGAEVQYF.

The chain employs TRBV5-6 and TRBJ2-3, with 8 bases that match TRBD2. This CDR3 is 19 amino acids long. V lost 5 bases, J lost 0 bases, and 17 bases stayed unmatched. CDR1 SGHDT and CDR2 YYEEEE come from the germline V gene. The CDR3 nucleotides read TGTGCCAGCAGGGGAGACAGGTCCACTAGCGGAGCTAGCACAGATACGCAGTATTTT. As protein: CASRGDRSTSGASTDTQYF.